This T cell receptor beta chain was sequenced in a study of cytomegalovirus exposure and HLA in healthy donors. Study outcomes and limitations: TCR association rates varied by HLA locus in a later analysis, with DRB1 highest and HLA-C lowest.

With V trimmed by 4 bases and J by 4 bases, 12 bases remained unmatched. The CDR3 length is 16 residues. CDR1 SGDLS and CDR2 YYNGEE come from the germline V gene. A word on this clone: Its antigen is unidentified.

PCR employed 60 Vbeta and 13 Jbeta primers. Measured with immunoSEQ multiplex PCR; TCRdb has only the in-frame clones, and not every one. The data show 110,000 to 150,000 clones, 75% seen once. The sample taken for sequencing was PBMCs. This chain connects TRBV9 to TRBJ2-3; 7 positions agree with TRBD1. This sequence originates from a man aged 35 to 55 in good health and CMV-seronegative. The CDR3 spells CASSPSRAGGADTQYF. The CDR3 nucleotides read TGTGCCAGCAGCCCCTCCCGAGCAGGGGGTGCAGATACGCAGTATTTT.